This TCR beta chain was captured by sequencing in a study of blood T cells in healthy people across ages. This clonotype was picked up a small number of times. Through a sample-barcoded 5' primer and a J-beta primer mix, a second PCR was run for roughly 7 to 12 cycles. MiXCR was run by TCRdb on the 5' RACE reads, yielding one entry per CDR3 protein. The table records 550,000 to 650,000 distinct CDR3 sequences, about a quarter of them present only once. V was clipped by 4 bases and J by 6 bases; unmatched bases: 5. Germline loops: CDR1 MNHNS, CDR2 SASEGT. The CDR3 runs to 13 residues. These data were likewise used in another study, on T cells of mothers and their children.

Material for sequencing was blood. This receptor was taken from a boy younger than 10 in good health. V and J are TRBV6-1 and TRBJ1-2, with 7 bases matching TRBD1. The CDR3 bases are TGTGCCAGCAGTGCGACAGGGTATGATGGCTACACCTTC. Translation: CASSATGYDGYTF.